Sequencing of this TCR beta chain was carried out in a study of neurological immune-mediated disorders. Findings of the study overall: The greatest degree of TCR clonal expansion was observed in HTLV-1-associated myelopathy, with the lowest in multiple sclerosis, below that of healthy controls.

The CDR3 length is 17 residues. Germline CDR1 MDHEN, CDR2 SYDVKM. V shed 2 bases and J shed 2 bases, with 16 bases lying between them. This clonotype was seen ten or more times. The antigen is not known. TCRdb independently ran MiXCR on the 5' RACE reads; one entry per CDR3 protein. Of more than 45,000 distinct CDR3 sequences in the sample, about 3.5% are singletons; the top ten hold around 1.5%. Sequencing was done on a sample of PBMCs. The chain employs TRBV28 and TRBJ2-1; the D is unclear. The source is a man aged 25 to 40 with multiple sclerosis. The DNA for the CDR3 is TGTGCCAGCAGTTTAGACTGGACCCTCACCGCCTACAATGAGCAGTTCTTC. This encodes CASSLDWTLTAYNEQFF.